Below, 10 T cell receptor beta chains from the same sample are listed, as sequenced in a study of T cell clonality in common variable immunodeficiency. Study-level points and caveats: Fewer deletions and N-nucleotide insertions were reportedly seen in common variable immunodeficiency TCR beta sequences.

Sequenced by immunoSEQ multiplex PCR; TCRdb stores in-frame clones only, minus some. The specimen has some 19,000 clones, none found just once. The antigens of these receptors remain unknown. The specimen was peripheral blood mononuclear cells. These receptors came from a human donor with common variable immunodeficiency.

This clone was counted only a few times. Sequencing ends 3 residues short of the CDR3 end; the germline J gene provides the rest. The genes are TRBV18 and TRBJ2-7; TRBD2 matches 12 bases. The V and J ends lost 3 bases and 4 bases, in that order; junction bases with no gene match: 4. The CDR3 length is 15 residues. Germline CDR1 and CDR2: KGHSH and LQKENI. Partial CDR3 DNA: TGTGCCAGCTCACCGACGACTAGCGGGAGATACGAG. Translating gives CASSPTTSGRYE. Given in full, the CDR3 is CASSPTTSGRYEQYF.

Ten or more counts support this clone. The read gets to within 3 residues of the CDR3 end, and the germline J gene fills in the rest. The rearrangement uses TRBV20-1 and TRBJ1-1; 8 nucleotides match TRBD1. Germline trimming cut 3 bases from V and 4 bases from J; bases unmatched to any gene: 7. The CDR3 has 14 amino acids. Germline assignment: CDR1 DFQATT and CDR2 SNEGSKA (reference sequence). The CDR3 loop reads CSARTGAGGTEAFF. The CDR3 bases that were read are TGCAGTGCTAGGACAGGGGCTGGGGGCACTGAA.

Many counts were recorded for this clone. The CDR3 extends 3 residues past the end of the read, so its final part is completed from the germline J gene. V gene TRBV20-1 combines with J gene TRBJ2-4, with D maybe TRBD1 (6 bases). Trimming stripped 6 bases from V and 0 bases from J, with 12 bases between. CDR1 is DFQATT, CDR2 SNEGSKA, per germline (reference sequence). This CDR3 has 14 amino acids. CDR3 DNA (partial): TGCAGTGCGCCTCAGACAGGAGCCAAAAACATT. The encoded protein is CSAPQTGAKNI. The full CDR3 protein reads CSAPQTGAKNIQYF.

This clone has a count of ten or more. The CDR3 end falls 3 residues outside the read, so it is completed with the germline J gene. The rearrangement links TRBV5-4 to TRBJ2-2; no clear D gene. There are 13 residues in the CDR3. CDR1 and CDR2 (germline): SGHNT, YYREEE (reference sequence). The germline V and J ends were trimmed by 2 bases and 6 bases, with 8 bases remaining between them. The covered CDR3 bases are TGTGCCAGCAGCTTTCGTTTCTCCGGGGAG. Protein product: CASSFRFSGE. The whole CDR3 sequence reads CASSFRFSGELFF.

CDR3 DNA, as far as it was read: TGTGCCAGTAGTATTCGGGGAGGGCCGGGAGTCAACGAG. The encoded protein is CASSIRGGPGVNE. The whole CDR3 protein is CASSIRGGPGVNEQYF. The rearrangement uses TRBV19 and TRBJ2-7, with TRBD2 identical over 7 bases. The read stops 3 residues short of the end of the CDR3; the missing end is completed from the germline J gene. The CDR3 sequence is 16 residues long. Germline V gives CDR1 LNHDA, CDR2 SQIVND (reference sequence). V gave up 3 bases and J gave up 5 bases; unmatched junction bases: 13.

This clone showed up many times. The read stops 3 residues short of the end of the CDR3; the missing end is completed from the germline J gene. V is TRBV19 and J is TRBJ2-5, with D perhaps matching TRBD2 (6 bases). Trimming stripped 6 bases from V and 5 bases from J, with 25 bases between. Germline V CDR1 and CDR2: LNHDA, SQIVND (reference sequence). This CDR3 has 17 residues. CDR3 bases read: TGTGCCAGTAGCACTTCGGTCCAGCGGGTAATAGTGGAGACC. Protein product: CASSTSVQRVIVET. In full, the CDR3 is CASSTSVQRVIVETQYF.

This clone has more than one count but fewer than ten. The CDR3 end lies 3 residues beyond the end of the read and is filled in from the germline J gene. The chain employs TRBV6-2 or TRBV6-3 and TRBJ2-7; 9 positions agree with TRBD2. There are 13 residues in the CDR3. Germline values: CDR1 MNHEY, CDR2 SVGEGT. After removal of 6 bases from V and 5 bases from J, the junction contained 5 bases not matched to a gene. CDR3 in amino acids: CASSASGIHEQYF. Partial CDR3 DNA: TGTGCCAGCAGCGCTAGCGGGATTCACGAG.

With regard to this clone: The read stops 3 residues short of the end of the CDR3; the missing end is completed from the germline J gene. The J gene is TRBJ1-2, the V gene TRBV18; unclear D gene. CDR3 length equals 15 residues. V dropped 3 bases and J dropped 6 bases, with 17 bases sitting between them. Germline V gene lookup returns CDR1 KGHSH and CDR2 LQKENI. The CDR3: CASSPPLEGGNGYTF. CDR3 bases read: TGTGCCAGCTCACCTCCGCTTGAGGGCGGGAATGGC.

By proportion, this clone is large. Read data end 3 residues before the CDR3 end; the end is taken from the germline J gene. The chain has TRBV2 and TRBJ1-4; D is perhaps TRBD1 (6 bases). The germline V gene encodes CDR1 SNHLY and CDR2 FYNNEI. CDR3 length equals 16 residues. Deletions cut 1 base from V and 4 bases from J, with 13 bases between. The part of the CDR3 DNA that was read is TGTGCCAGCAGTGAAGGTGGACAGACAAATAATGAAAAA. Translation: CASSEGGQTNNEK. The whole CDR3 protein is CASSEGGQTNNEKLFF.

About this clone: The sequenced fragment ends 3 residues before the CDR3 boundary, so the rest is inferred from the germline J gene. V is TRBV2 and J is TRBJ2-6; no definite D call. V was cut by 8 bases and J by 1 base, with 9 bases left in between. The V gene's germline CDR1 is SNHLY and CDR2 FYNNEI. The length of the CDR3 is 14 residues. The sequenced CDR3 bases are TGTGCCAGCCTAGGTATTTCTGGGGCCAACGTC. This sequence encodes CASLGISGANV. The whole CDR3 reads CASLGISGANVLTF.